This T cell receptor beta chain originates from a study of vaccination and CD4 T cells after COVID-19. Study-wide background: The authors gave control cultures a CEFX pool, an HIV-1 Nef pool, or no peptide.

About this clonotype: What it recognizes is unknown.

Cultured CD4+ T cells had their DNA profiled by the Oncomine TCR Beta short-read assay. Genomic DNA was isolated from cultured CD4+ T cells. One entry per CDR3 protein, called by TCRdb with MiXCR from the PCR reads. Among about 13,000 distinct CDR3 sequences listed, approximately 58% were seen once. Germline V lookup: CDR1 MNHNS, CDR2 SASEGT. V dropped 6 bases and J dropped 7 bases, with 13 bases sitting between them. The CDR3 is 13 amino acids. Treatment in this sample: approximately 11-day PBMC culture with coronavirus spike peptide pools or control peptides (ViraFEST assay). Cells were cultured for under twelve days, and then CD4+ T cells were isolated by negative selection.

The chain joins TRBV6-1 to TRBJ1-5; D gene unclear. The TCR was taken from a human donor who had recovered from COVID-19. Sequencing was carried out using CD4+ T cells from blood, cultured in vitro. CDR3 protein: CASSLGMGQPQHF. The CDR3 DNA sequence: TGTGCCAGCAGCTTAGGGATGGGACAGCCCCAGCATTTT.